The 26 T cell receptor beta chains below come from one sample, sequenced in a study of blood T cell repertoires in COVID-19. Using immunoSEQ multiplex PCR, the repertoire was profiled, and TCRdb retains in-frame clones only, with some absent. The repertoire consists of over 200,000 clones, with 84% occurring once and the leading ten covering roughly 1.8%. The specimen sequenced was PBMCs or T cells enriched from blood (not recorded which). These receptors were collected from a man in his fifties or sixties who had recovered from COVID-19.

The chain links TRBV5-1 to TRBJ1-1, with 8 bases identical to TRBD1. CDR3 length: 15 residues. Looked up from germline, CDR1 is SGHRS and CDR2 is YFSETQ. Trimming at V came to 0 bases and at J to 5 bases, leaving 6 bases not matched to a gene. CDR3 protein: CASSLDRGAWTEAFF. CDR3 nucleotide sequence: TGCGCCAGCAGCTTGGACAGGGGGGCTTGGACTGAAGCTTTCTTT.

The rearrangement joins TRBV11-3 to TRBJ2-7; 11 nucleotides match TRBD1. V lost 5 bases, J lost 4 bases, and 7 bases stayed unmatched. The V gene's germline CDR1 is SGHNT and CDR2 YENEEA. The CDR3 is made up of 15 amino acids. The CDR3 is CASSQGGQGVYEQYF. The CDR3 DNA follows: TGTGCCAGCAGCCAGGGGGGACAGGGGGTATACGAGCAGTACTTC.

J is TRBJ1-4 and V is TRBV20-1; TRBD1 aligns across 7 bases. V lost 4 bases to trimming and J lost 0 bases; unmatched junction nucleotides: 8. This CDR3 contains 16 residues. In germline, CDR1 is DFQATT, CDR2 SNEGSKA (reference sequence). CDR3 coding DNA: TGCAGTGCTATTGACAGGGTTACGGCAACTAATGAAAAACTGTTTTTT. Its protein is CSAIDRVTATNEKLFF.

V usage is TRBV19 and J usage is TRBJ1-2, with TRBD1 as a possible D gene (5 bases). Germline-derived CDR1 and CDR2 are LNHDA and SQIVND (reference sequence). V lost 2 bases, J lost 7 bases, and 11 bases lay in between. The CDR3 has 13 amino acids. This CDR3 is CASSISRRGGYTF. The CDR3 bases are TGTGCCAGTAGTATATCCAGGAGGGGTGGCTACACCTTC.

This clone appeared once. The J gene is TRBJ2-3, the V gene TRBV7-6; 12 nucleotides agree with TRBD2. CDR3 length: 17 amino acids. Germline lookup yields CDR1 SGHVS and CDR2 FNYEAQ. Trimming cost V 5 bases and J 9 bases; bases outside gene matches: 15. CDR3: CASSAPPSSGGVRTQYF. CDR3 sequence (DNA): TGTGCCAGCAGCGCCCCCCCCTCTAGCGGGGGGGTCCGGACGCAGTATTTT.

The genes are TRBV19 and TRBJ2-7; the match to TRBD1 covers 7 bases. There are 14 residues in the CDR3. Germline V gene lookup returns CDR1 LNHDA and CDR2 SQIVND (reference sequence). The V gene end was trimmed by 5 bases and the J gene end by 2 bases; junction bases not matched to a gene: 6. CDR3 nucleotide sequence: TGTGCCAGTAGTCGTGGAAGGGGGCCCTACGAGCAGTACTTC. It encodes CASSRGRGPYEQYF.

This clone was detected once. This sequence joins TRBV12-3 or TRBV12-4 and TRBJ1-6; D remains ambiguous. V was clipped by 6 bases and J by 5 bases, with 8 bases between them. There are 13 residues in the CDR3. The CDR3 DNA is TGTGCCAGCAGCTTCACAGATAATTCACCCCTCCACTTT. This codes for CASSFTDNSPLHF.

The chain recombines TRBV15 with TRBJ2-4, with 14 bases matching TRBD2. CDR3 length: 18 amino acids. After removal of 1 base from V and 3 bases from J, the junction contained 5 bases not matched to a gene. Germline V gene sequence: CDR1 LNHNV, CDR2 YYDKDF (reference sequence). The CDR3 loop reads CATSRAGLAGANKNIQYF. CDR3 in DNA: TGTGCCACCAGCAGAGCGGGACTAGCGGGGGCAAACAAAAACATTCAGTACTTC.

This clone has only a few counts. The chain is built from TRBV4-3 and TRBJ1-1; the D gene is possibly TRBD1 (5 bases). The CDR3 runs 13 residues. Trimming left V 4 bases short and J 1 base short, with 7 bases between. Germline values: CDR1 LGHNA, CDR2 YSLEER. CDR3 in amino acids: CASSRQGNTEAFF. CDR3 bases: TGCGCCAGCAGCCGTCAGGGGAACACTGAAGCTTTCTTT.

V and J are TRBV5-1 and TRBJ2-1, with D possibly being TRBD2 (5 bases). Trimming took 2 bases from V and 6 from J, leaving 9 bases between them. The CDR3 loop spans 13 amino acids. Germline loops: CDR1 SGHRS, CDR2 YFSETQ. The CDR3 reads CASSLGGSNEQFF. CDR3 DNA: TGCGCCAGCAGCTTAGGAGGTAGCAATGAGCAGTTCTTC.

V is TRBV19 and J is TRBJ2-3; possible D gene TRBD2, 5 bases. Trimming removed 3 bases at V and 1 base at J, with 5 bases between. Germline V CDR1 and CDR2: LNHDA, SQIVND (reference sequence). The CDR3 covers 13 residues. The CDR3 sequence: CASSMGGTDTQYF. The DNA of the CDR3 is TGTGCCAGTAGTATGGGAGGCACAGATACGCAGTATTTT.

This sequence joins TRBV10-3 and TRBJ2-2; possibly TRBD2 for D (7 bases). V lost 10 bases, J lost 0 bases, and 21 bases lay in between. Germline-derived CDR1 and CDR2 are ENHRY and SYGVKD. The CDR3 runs to 17 residues. CDR3 protein: CATKGGIGDANTGELFF. The CDR3 nucleotides are TGTGCCACTAAGGGGGGGATCGGAGACGCGAACACCGGGGAGCTGTTTTTT.

V gene TRBV27 combines with J gene TRBJ1-5, with a weak D call TRBD1 (5 bases). Trimming cost V 1 base and J 4 bases, with 14 bases left between them. CDR1 is MNHEY and CDR2 is SMNVEV in the germline V gene (reference sequence). The CDR3 length is 16 residues. The CDR3 DNA reads TGTGCCAGCAGTTTATTGGGCAGGGTTGGTAATCAGCCCCAGCATTTT. Translating gives CASSLLGRVGNQPQHF.

V usage is TRBV2 and J usage is TRBJ1-5; 9 bases line up with TRBD1. Germline lookup yields CDR1 SNHLY and CDR2 FYNNEI. Losses at the gene ends were 8 bases for V and 5 bases for J; bases not matched to a gene: 4. The CDR3 contains 13 residues. The CDR3 loop is CASSGQGYQPQHF. In nucleotides, the CDR3 is TGTGCCAGCTCGGGACAGGGATATCAGCCCCAGCATTTT.

The CDR3 coding sequence is TGTGCCAGCCAGACCTCAGGGGACACCGGGGAGCTGTTTTTT. This gives the protein CASQTSGDTGELFF. V is TRBV6-5 and J is TRBJ2-2; possibly TRBD1 for D (6 bases). V lost 8 bases and J lost 3, with 13 bases in between. Per germline, CDR1 MNHEY and CDR2 SVGAGI. The length of the CDR3 is 14 residues.

The rearrangement joins TRBV7-2 to TRBJ1-4; D unresolved. Per the germline V gene, CDR1 is SGHTA and CDR2 is FQGNSA. V was cut by 1 base and J by 8 bases, with 8 bases left in between. This CDR3 spans 13 amino acids. CDR3 loop: CASSLGRGEKLFF. Here the CDR3 DNA reads TGTGCCAGCAGCTTAGGTAGAGGGGAAAAACTGTTTTTT.

The rearrangement joins TRBV7-9 to TRBJ1-1; TRBD1 matches at 12 bases. CDR1 and CDR2 (germline): SEHNR, FQNEAQ (reference sequence). The CDR3 contains 14 residues. V was pared by 1 base and J by 10 bases, with 4 bases of the junction left unmatched. The chain's CDR3 is CASSLGDRGPPAFF. Written as DNA, the CDR3 is TGTGCCAGCAGCTTAGGGGACAGGGGGCCTCCAGCTTTCTTT.

A few counts support this clone. The rearrangement joins TRBV12-5 to TRBJ2-3, with TRBD1 identical over 10 bases. The ends lost 2 bases at V and 7 bases at J; junction bases unmatched: 9. This CDR3 spans 16 amino acids. Germline CDR1 reads LGHNT; CDR2 reads FRNRAP. The CDR3 DNA reads as TGTGCTAGTGGTTTGCCACCGGGACAGGGGAGACATACGCAGTATTTT. Protein sequence: CASGLPPGQGRHTQYF.

This chain joins TRBV10-3 and TRBJ2-1, with 8 bases matching TRBD1. CDR1 and CDR2 from the germline V gene are ENHRY and SYGVKD. The CDR3 sequence is 15 residues long. The V gene end was trimmed by 3 bases and the J gene end by 3 bases; junction bases not matched to a gene: 4. CDR3 nucleotides: TGTGCCATCAGTGAACGGGACAGGAGCTACAATGAGCAGTTCTTC. Encoded protein: CAISERDRSYNEQFF.

The V gene is TRBV9, the J gene TRBJ1-2; tentative D call: TRBD1 (5 bases). The germline V gene has CDR1 SGDLS and CDR2 YYNGEE. V lost 0 bases and J 4 bases, leaving 10 bases between the germline ends. The length of the CDR3 is 14 residues. CDR3 coding DNA: TGTGCCAGCAGCGTAGTATGGACACGCTATGGCTACACCTTC. Protein sequence: CASSVVWTRYGYTF.

This rearrangement joins TRBV11-3 to TRBJ2-3, with 8 bases lining up with TRBD2. In germline, CDR1 is SGHNT, CDR2 YENEEA. The CDR3 is 14 amino acids. V trimming: 5 bases; J trimming: 8 bases; junction bases outside the gene matches: 9. CDR3 sequence reads: CASSRARGTSTQYF. In DNA form, the CDR3 reads TGTGCCAGCAGCCGGGCTCGGGGGACTAGTACGCAGTATTTT. Based on the CDR3 plus reference TRBV11-3 and TRBJ2-3, the full variable domain is EAGVVQSPRYKIIEKKQPVAFWCNPISGHNTLYWYLQNLGQGPELLIRYENEEAVDDSQLPKDRFSAERLKGVDSTLKIQPAELGDSAVYLCASSRARGTSTQYFGPGTRLTVL.

This chain connects TRBV7-8 to TRBJ1-2, with 7 bases that match TRBD1. Germline values: CDR1 SGHVS, CDR2 FQNEAQ. The CDR3 runs 15 residues. V shed 5 bases and J 1 base; nucleotides not matched to a gene: 7. CDR3 in amino acids: CASSQNQGDNYGYTF. DNA of the CDR3: TGTGCCAGCAGCCAGAACCAGGGGGATAACTATGGCTACACCTTC.

This clone was seen a handful of times. This chain joins TRBV9 and TRBJ1-6, with D possibly TRBD1 on 5 matching bases. Trimming removed 0 bases from V and 6 bases from J, with 16 bases in between. The CDR3 has 17 amino acids. From germline, CDR1 is SGDLS and CDR2 YYNGEE. The CDR3 sequence is CASSVEGQGRFNSPLHF. The CDR3 DNA reads TGTGCCAGCAGCGTAGAAGGGCAGGGCCGTTTTAATTCACCCCTCCACTTT.

J is TRBJ1-2 and V is TRBV2, with TRBD1 matching over 8 bases. With V trimmed by 2 bases and J by 8 bases, 10 bases remained unmatched. Germline CDR1 is SNHLY and CDR2 is FYNNEI. The CDR3 consists of 15 residues. CDR3 DNA sequence: TGTGCCAGCAGTGAATGGGCGACAGGGGTAGGAGGCTACACCTTC. This codes for CASSEWATGVGGYTF.

V is TRBV24-1 and J is TRBJ1-1, with D perhaps matching TRBD1 (5 bases). This CDR3 has 13 residues. From germline, CDR1 is KGHDR and CDR2 SFDVKD. Trimming took 0 bases from V and 8 from J, leaving 9 bases between them. The CDR3 region is CATSDLSYREAFF. Written as DNA, the CDR3 is TGTGCCACCAGTGATTTGTCGTACAGGGAAGCTTTCTTT.

This clone was recorded at least ten times. This rearrangement joins TRBV13 to TRBJ2-7, with D perhaps TRBD1 (5 bases). Germline V gene data show CDR1 as PRHDT and CDR2 as FYEKMQ (reference sequence). Trimming took off 0 bases at V and 6 bases at J, with 9 bases between the two ends. The CDR3 has 13 residues. The CDR3 reads CASSLGSRVEQYF. The DNA for the CDR3 is TGTGCCAGCAGCTTAGGTTCCAGGGTCGAGCAGTACTTC.